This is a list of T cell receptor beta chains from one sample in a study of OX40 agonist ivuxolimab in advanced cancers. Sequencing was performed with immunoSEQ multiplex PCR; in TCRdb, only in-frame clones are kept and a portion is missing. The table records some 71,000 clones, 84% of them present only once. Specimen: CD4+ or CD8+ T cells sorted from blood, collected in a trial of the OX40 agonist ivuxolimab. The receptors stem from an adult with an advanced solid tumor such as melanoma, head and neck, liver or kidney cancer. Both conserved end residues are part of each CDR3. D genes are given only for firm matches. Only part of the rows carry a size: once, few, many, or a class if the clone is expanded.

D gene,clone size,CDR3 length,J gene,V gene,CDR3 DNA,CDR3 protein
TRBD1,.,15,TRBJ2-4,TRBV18,TGTGCCAGCTCACTCAGGGACAGTCCCAAAAACATTCAGTACTTC,CASSLRDSPKNIQYF
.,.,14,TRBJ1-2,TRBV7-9,TGTGCCAGCAGCTCCTCCGGGGCAAAATATGGCTACACCTTC,CASSSSGAKYGYTF
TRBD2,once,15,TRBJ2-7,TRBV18,TGTGCCAGCTCACCGGGACTAGCGGGAGTGGGCGAGCAGTACTTC,CASSPGLAGVGEQYF
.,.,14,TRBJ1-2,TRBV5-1,TGCGCCAGCAGCCGAGGGGGGTTAGACTATGGCTACACCTTC,CASSRGGLDYGYTF
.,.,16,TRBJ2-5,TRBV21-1,TGTGCCAGCAGCAACCCTGGGACTAGAGACCAAGAGACCCAGTACTTC,CASSNPGTRDQETQYF
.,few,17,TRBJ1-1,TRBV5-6,TGTGCCAGCAGCTTGGGAAAGCGACCGCGGGGAAACACTGAAGCTTTCTTT,CASSLGKRPRGNTEAFF
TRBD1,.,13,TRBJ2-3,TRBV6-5,TGTGCCAGCAGAAGGACAGGGATTGGTACGCAGTATTTT,CASRRTGIGTQYF
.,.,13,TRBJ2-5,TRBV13,TGTGCCAGCAGCATCAGGGTGGTTGAGACCCAGTACTTC,CASSIRVVETQYF
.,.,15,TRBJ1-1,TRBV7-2,TGTGCCAGCAGCTTAGGACAACTCATGAACACTGAAGCTTTCTTT,CASSLGQLMNTEAFF
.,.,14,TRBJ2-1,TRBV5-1,TGCGCCAGCAGCTTGCCAAGTTTCTACAATGAGCAGTTCTTC,CASSLPSFYNEQFF